Shown below are 24 T cell receptor beta chains from a single sample sequenced in a study of blood T cell repertoires in COVID-19. TCRdb keeps only in-frame clones here, not all; method: immunoSEQ multiplex PCR. The sample consists of some 190,000 clones, around 81% of them appearing once. The sample taken for sequencing was PBMCs or T cells enriched from blood (not recorded which). These receptors were obtained from a man aged 25 to 40 with acute COVID-19.

This chain connects TRBV7-6 to TRBJ1-6; D is undetermined. Trimming took 6 bases from V and 0 from J, leaving 6 bases between them. From germline, CDR1 is SGHVS and CDR2 FNYEAQ. This CDR3 comprises 14 residues. The CDR3, as DNA: TGTGCCAGCAGTCCGAGCTCCTATAATTCACCCCTCCACTTT. Its translation: CASSPSSYNSPLHF.

The table lists this clone with many counts. The chain combines TRBV27 with TRBJ2-5; TRBD1 matches at 8 bases. Germline-derived CDR1 and CDR2 are MNHEY and SMNVEV (reference sequence). The CDR3 loop spans 14 amino acids. Trimming cost V 5 bases and J 6 bases; bases outside gene matches: 8. The CDR3 is CASSGDQGAKTQYF. CDR3 DNA sequence: TGTGCCAGCAGTGGGGACCAGGGGGCCAAGACCCAGTACTTC.

The CDR3: CASSFHSSYEQYF. Here the CDR3 DNA reads TGTGCCAGCAGCTTTCACAGCTCCTACGAGCAGTACTTC. The gene calls are TRBV5-5 and TRBJ2-7, with no clear D. V was clipped by 2 bases and J by 0 bases, with 6 bases between them. The germline gives CDR1 SGHKS, CDR2 YYEKEE (reference sequence). The length of the CDR3 is 13 residues.

The rearrangement links TRBV5-5 to TRBJ1-1; D might be TRBD1 (5 bases). The CDR3 is made up of 16 amino acids. Germline lookup yields CDR1 SGHKS and CDR2 YYEKEE (reference sequence). V lost 3 bases and J lost 0, with 15 bases in between. The CDR3 loop is CASSSEDTALNTEAFF. The CDR3 nucleotides are TGTGCCAGCAGCTCTGAGGACACCGCCCTGAACACTGAAGCTTTCTTT.

This rearrangement joins TRBV10-3 to TRBJ1-3; D is unclear. Germline values: CDR1 ENHRY, CDR2 SYGVKD. V lost 2 bases to trimming and J lost 6 bases, with 8 bases between them. CDR3 length equals 13 residues. The CDR3, as DNA: TGTGCCATCAGTGAGAATGCAGAAAACACCATATATTTT. This codes for CAISENAENTIYF.

The V gene is TRBV19, the J gene TRBJ2-4; weak D call: TRBD1 (5 bases). Germline V CDR1 and CDR2: LNHDA, SQIVND (reference sequence). With 5 bases removed from V and 4 bases from J, the gap between germline ends came to 18 bases. The CDR3 extends over 16 amino acids. CDR3 protein: CASSRPLTGTKNIQYF. In DNA form, the CDR3 reads TGTGCCAGTAGTCGCCCCCTAACAGGAACGAAAAACATTCAGTACTTC. Combining the CDR3 with reference TRBV19 and TRBJ2-4 gives the whole variable domain DGGITQSPKYLFRKEGQNVTLSCEQNLNHDAMYWYRQDPGQGLRLIYYSQIVNDFQKGDIAEGYSVSREKKESFPLTVTSAQKNPTAFYLCASSRPLTGTKNIQYFGAGTRLSVL.

The chain couples TRBV5-1 to TRBJ2-7, with TRBD1 as a possible D gene (6 bases). This CDR3 spans 13 amino acids. The germline V and J ends were trimmed by 1 base and 1 base, with 6 bases remaining between them. Germline V lookup: CDR1 SGHRS, CDR2 YFSETQ. Written as DNA, the CDR3 is TGCGCCAGCAGCTTGACAGGGTCCTACGAGCAGTACTTC. This codes for CASSLTGSYEQYF.

The chain carries TRBV5-1 and TRBJ1-1, with TRBD1 matching over 10 bases. The ends lost 3 bases at V and 8 bases at J; junction bases unmatched: 4. Germline V lookup: CDR1 SGHRS, CDR2 YFSETQ. This CDR3 spans 13 amino acids. The CDR3 nucleotides are TGCGCCAGCAGCTGGACAGGGGGGAAGGAAGCTTTCTTT. This codes for CASSWTGGKEAFF.

V usage is TRBV7-9 and J usage is TRBJ2-5; 7 bases align to TRBD1. The CDR3 sequence is 17 residues long. V shed 2 bases, J shed 2 bases, and the junction held 11 bases outside the gene matches. Per germline, CDR1 SEHNR and CDR2 FQNEAQ (reference sequence). Here the CDR3 reads CASSLPPMRGPQETQYF. CDR3 nucleotide sequence: TGTGCCAGCAGCTTACCCCCAATGAGGGGGCCACAAGAGACCCAGTACTTC.

The V and J genes are TRBV9 and TRBJ2-7, with a possible D match to TRBD2 (6 bases). There are 16 residues in the CDR3. Trimming took 4 bases from V and 3 from J, leaving 20 bases between them. Germline V gene lookup returns CDR1 SGDLS and CDR2 YYNGEE. The CDR3 nucleotides are TGTGCCAGCAGCACCGGGGGATTTAGCCCGGTCTACGAGCAGTACTTC. Its protein product is CASSTGGFSPVYEQYF.

The rearrangement joins TRBV20-1 to TRBJ1-2; D is uncertain. CDR1 DFQATT and CDR2 SNEGSKA come from the germline V gene (reference sequence). Trimming shortened V by 6 bases and J by 5 bases, and 10 bases separated the two germline ends. This CDR3 spans 11 amino acids. The CDR3 reads CSATIGYGYTF. The CDR3 region has the DNA TGCAGTGCGACGATCGGGTATGGCTACACCTTC.

The chain has TRBV19 and TRBJ1-5; D uncertain. The length of the CDR3 is 14 residues. The germline V gene has CDR1 LNHDA and CDR2 SQIVND (reference sequence). V lost 6 bases to trimming and J lost 4 bases, with 13 bases between them. CDR3 bases: TGTGCCAGTAGCGGTGGGGAGGGTAATCAGCCCCAGCATTTT. Amino acid sequence: CASSGGEGNQPQHF.

The rearrangement links TRBV20-1 to TRBJ2-3; TRBD2 is a possible D gene (6 bases). Trimming removed 3 bases at V and 4 bases at J, with 20 bases between. Germline V gene lookup returns CDR1 DFQATT and CDR2 SNEGSKA (reference sequence). The length of the CDR3 is 16 residues. The CDR3 spells CSASFGGAPGADTQYF. The CDR3 DNA is TGCAGTGCTAGTTTCGGCGGGGCGCCGGGCGCAGATACGCAGTATTTT.

The chain recombines TRBV9 with TRBJ2-3; 7 positions match TRBD1. This CDR3 has 15 residues. V shed 6 bases, J shed 2 bases, and the junction held 9 bases outside the gene matches. Per the germline V gene, CDR1 is SGDLS and CDR2 is YYNGEE. The chain's CDR3 is CASTSEGAYTDTQYF. The CDR3 region has the DNA TGTGCCAGCACCTCAGAGGGGGCTTACACAGATACGCAGTATTTT. The full variable domain, with the rest looked up from reference TRBV9 and TRBJ2-3, is DSGVTQTPKHLITATGQRVTLRCSPRSGDLSVYWYQQSLDQGLQFLIQYYNGEERAKGNILERFSAQQFPDLHSELNLSSLELGDSALYFCASTSEGAYTDTQYFGPGTRLTVL.

The chain joins TRBV5-1 to TRBJ2-3, with TRBD2 matching over 7 bases. CDR1 SGHRS and CDR2 YFSETQ come from the germline V gene. V lost 5 bases to trimming and J lost 0 bases; unmatched junction nucleotides: 9. The CDR3 is 16 residues long. CDR3 region: CASRDTSASSTDTQYF. DNA for the CDR3: TGCGCCAGCAGAGATACTAGCGCTTCTAGCACAGATACGCAGTATTTT.

The V and J genes are TRBV19 and TRBJ1-1; the D is unclear. V lost 8 bases, J lost 0 bases, and 19 bases lay in between. Germline V lookup: CDR1 LNHDA, CDR2 SQIVND (reference sequence). This CDR3 region has 16 residues. The CDR3 DNA reads TGTGCCAGTGGAGCGGCCCCGGGATTCATGAACACTGAAGCTTTCTTT. Protein product: CASGAAPGFMNTEAFF.

As to this clone: This sequence may be a read error, since a much larger clone differs from it by one base. The chain combines TRBV27 with TRBJ2-7; tentatively, D is TRBD1 (5 bases). The germline CDR1 and CDR2 sequences are MNHEY and SMNVEV (reference sequence). Deletions cut 6 bases from V and 0 bases from J, with 9 bases between. The CDR3 covers 13 residues. The DNA of the CDR3 is TGTGCCAGCAGCCCAGGGCTCTCCTACGAGCAGTACTTC. Translating gives CASSPGLSYEQYF.

This sequence joins TRBV3-1 (or the pseudogene TRBV3-2) and TRBJ1-1; D is unresolved. The length of the CDR3 is 15 residues. Per the germline V gene, CDR1 is LGHDT and CDR2 is YNNKEL (reference sequence). The V and J ends lost 1 base and 1 base respectively, with 10 bases between them. This chain's CDR3 is CASSQGRAANTEAFF. The CDR3 DNA reads TGTGCCAGCAGCCAAGGGAGAGCTGCGAACACTGAAGCTTTCTTT.

V is TRBV18 and J is TRBJ2-3, with D perhaps matching TRBD2 (5 bases). Trimming removed 4 bases at V and 0 bases at J, with 11 bases between. This CDR3 comprises 15 residues. In germline, CDR1 is KGHSH, CDR2 LQKENI. The CDR3 sequence is CASSQRDPSTDTQYF. CDR3 coding DNA: TGTGCCAGCTCACAGAGGGATCCTAGCACAGATACGCAGTATTTT.

The V call is TRBV19, the J call TRBJ1-1; TRBD1 agrees at 9 bases. The CDR3 is 15 amino acids. The germline CDR1 and CDR2 sequences are LNHDA and SQIVND (reference sequence). Trimming removed 8 bases from V and 1 base from J; junction bases left unmatched: 8. The chain's CDR3 is CASARGTGQNTEAFF. In DNA form, the CDR3 reads TGTGCCAGTGCTAGGGGGACAGGGCAGAACACTGAAGCTTTCTTT.

This chain uses TRBV19 with TRBJ1-2; D might be TRBD1 (5 bases). The CDR3 is made up of 12 amino acids. The germline V gene has CDR1 LNHDA and CDR2 SQIVND (reference sequence). Trimming left V 7 bases short and J 3 bases short, with 9 bases between. CDR3 sequence reads: CASIGADYGYTF. CDR3 in DNA: TGTGCCAGTATTGGGGCGGACTATGGCTACACCTTC.

This sequence joins TRBV19 and TRBJ2-6; the match to TRBD1 covers 7 bases. Per the germline V gene, CDR1 is LNHDA and CDR2 is SQIVND (reference sequence). V lost 7 bases, J lost 0 bases, and 15 bases stayed unmatched. The CDR3 totals 19 residues. This CDR3 is CASTGLTGQPISGANVLTF. The CDR3 DNA is TGTGCCAGTACCGGACTCACGGGACAGCCGATCTCTGGGGCCAACGTCCTGACTTTC.

J is TRBJ1-4 and V is TRBV7-9, with D hard to call. CDR3 length: 13 residues. Trimming pared 1 base from V and 5 bases from J, leaving 5 bases between. Germline loops: CDR1 SEHNR, CDR2 FQNEAQ (reference sequence). CDR3 loop: CASSLELNEKLFF. CDR3 DNA: TGTGCCAGCAGCTTAGAGCTCAATGAAAAACTGTTTTTT.

This chain uses TRBV2 with TRBJ2-3, with D perhaps matching TRBD2 (6 bases). Germline-derived CDR1 and CDR2 are SNHLY and FYNNEI. V gave up 3 bases and J gave up 6 bases, with 28 bases separating them. This CDR3 is 19 amino acids long. The CDR3 region has the DNA TGTGCCAGCAGTGATAAGGTTGAGGACTATAGTCCTCCGTCCGATACGCAGTATTTT. Protein product: CASSDKVEDYSPPSDTQYF.